Listed here is a single T cell receptor (beta chain). The sample comes from a study of blood T cell repertoires in COVID-19. Whole-study context: Sites in the United States, Italy and Spain provided acute and convalescent COVID-19 samples. T cells, B-cell-depleted T cells, or PBMCs supplied cDNA or gDNA.

CDR3 size: 15 residues. Germline CDR1 reads SEHNR; CDR2 reads FQNEAQ (reference sequence). Unmatched junction bases numbered 9, after V lost 7 bases and J lost 1 base. TCRdb keeps only in-frame clones here, not all; method: immunoSEQ multiplex PCR. The data show approximately 150,000 clones, with around nine tenths seen just once and 8.5% to 9.5% held by the top ten. This chain connects TRBV7-9 to TRBJ2-7; 8 nucleotides match TRBD2. This receptor was identified in a woman aged 45 to 65 with active or convalescent COVID-19. What was sequenced was peripheral blood. CDR3 coding DNA: TGTGCCAGCATCCGAGGAGCGGGGGAGTCCTACGAGCAGTACTTC. Encoded protein: CASIRGAGESYEQYF.